Below, 26 T cell receptor beta chains from the same sample are listed, as sequenced in a study of graft-versus-host responses after intestinal transplantation. Produced via immunoSEQ multiplex PCR; TCRdb's table is partial and in-frame only. The repertoire includes about 31,000 clones, about four fifths of them detected once, and roughly 18% sits in the top ten. The antigens of these receptors remain unknown. The sample in question was unstimulated CD8+ T cells sorted from spleen or lymph node cells, obtained before intestinal transplant. The receptors originated from a human donor who received an intestinal transplant.

The chain joins TRBV4-1 to TRBJ1-5; D possibly corresponds to TRBD1 (6 bases). Deletions cut 1 base from V and 5 bases from J, with 12 bases between. This CDR3 has 15 residues. The germline CDR1 and CDR2 sequences are MGHRA and YSYEKL. CDR3 bases: TGCGCCAGCAGCCAAGTTCAGGGGAAAGATCAGCCCCAGCATTTT. Its protein is CASSQVQGKDQPQHF.

The chain couples TRBV19 to TRBJ2-7; 8 bases agree with TRBD2. The CDR3 extends over 14 amino acids. Trimming removed 6 bases from V and 4 bases from J; junction bases left unmatched: 8. CDR1 is LNHDA, CDR2 SQIVND, per germline (reference sequence). The CDR3 is CASSPGLGGYEQYF. The CDR3, as DNA: TGTGCCAGTAGCCCGGGACTAGGGGGTTACGAGCAGTACTTC.

This sequence joins TRBV5-4 and TRBJ2-5, with D perhaps matching TRBD2 (6 bases). The J call may be faulty, since TRBJ2-7 better matches the DNA end. The CDR3 is made up of 14 amino acids. Germline V gene lookup returns CDR1 SGHNT and CDR2 YYREEE (reference sequence). In nucleotides, the CDR3 is TGTGCCAGCAGCTTGGTTCCGGGGGACTACGAGCAGTACTTC. Encoded protein: CASSLVPGDYEQYF.

The gene calls are TRBV9 and TRBJ1-4; D ambiguous. The CDR3 is 13 residues long. Germline V gene data show CDR1 as SGDLS and CDR2 as YYNGEE. Trimming cost V 0 bases and J 7 bases, with 7 bases left between them. The CDR3: CASSVGAGEKLFF. The CDR3, as DNA: TGTGCCAGCAGCGTAGGGGCCGGTGAAAAACTGTTTTTT.

The gene calls are TRBV27 and TRBJ2-7, with 10 bases that match TRBD1. The trim removed 5 bases at V and 3 bases at J, leaving 4 bases unmatched. The CDR3 runs 14 residues. Germline assignment: CDR1 MNHEY and CDR2 SMNVEV (reference sequence). CDR3 loop: CASSLGQGGYEQYF. The CDR3 coding sequence is TGTGCCAGCAGTCTCGGACAGGGGGGCTACGAGCAGTACTTC.

The V and J genes are TRBV2 and TRBJ2-3, with 9 bases aligning to TRBD2. The germline V gene has CDR1 SNHLY and CDR2 FYNNEI. The CDR3 totals 14 residues. V shed 6 bases and J 0 bases; nucleotides not matched to a gene: 1. The CDR3 DNA follows: TGTGCCAGCAGCCTAGCGGGGAGCACAGATACGCAGTATTTT. As protein: CASSLAGSTDTQYF.

V and J are TRBV27 and TRBJ2-1; tentatively, D is TRBD1 (6 bases). The CDR3 runs to 14 residues. The V gene lost 3 bases and the J gene lost 3 bases, with 9 bases spanning the gap. Germline-derived CDR1 and CDR2 are MNHEY and SMNVEV (reference sequence). DNA for the CDR3: TGTGCCAGCAGTTTGGGCAGGGGCTACAATGAGCAGTTCTTC. Translated, it gives CASSLGRGYNEQFF.

J is TRBJ2-3 and V is TRBV9, with D possibly TRBD2 on 5 matching bases. V was clipped by 1 base and J by 2 bases, with 20 bases between them. CDR1 and CDR2 from the germline V gene are SGDLS and YYNGEE. CDR3 length: 18 residues. The CDR3 region is CASSVSLAVARVTDTQYF. The CDR3 nucleotides read TGTGCCAGCAGCGTAAGTCTGGCGGTAGCGAGGGTCACAGATACGCAGTATTTT.

This chain links TRBV4-1 with TRBJ2-3; TRBD1 is a possible D gene (6 bases). The V end was cut by 6 bases, the J end by 6 bases, with 19 bases between. The germline V gene has CDR1 MGHRA and CDR2 YSYEKL. The CDR3 loop spans 15 amino acids. As DNA, the CDR3 is TGCGCCAGCAGTTACCGGGACACAACCTCGGATACGCAGTATTTT. Its translation: CASSYRDTTSDTQYF.

This clone has a handful of counts. The rearrangement joins TRBV27 to TRBJ1-4, with 9 bases identical to TRBD1. CDR3 length equals 17 residues. Trimming removed 5 bases from V and 0 bases from J; junction bases left unmatched: 7. CDR1 is MNHEY, CDR2 SMNVEV, per germline (reference sequence). The CDR3 sequence: CASSRTGALTTNEKLFF. The CDR3 DNA reads as TGTGCCAGCAGTCGGACAGGGGCCCTGACAACTAATGAAAAACTGTTTTTT.

V usage is TRBV19 and J usage is TRBJ2-2, with D perhaps matching TRBD2 (5 bases). Germline lookup yields CDR1 LNHDA and CDR2 SQIVND (reference sequence). The CDR3 spans 16 residues. V was shortened by 5 bases and J by 3 bases, with 16 bases between the two germline ends. CDR3 sequence reads: CASSRRVEFDTGELFF. For the CDR3, the DNA is TGTGCCAGTAGTCGGCGGGTAGAGTTCGACACCGGGGAGCTGTTTTTT.

The chain couples TRBV2 to TRBJ2-5; 9 bases map to TRBD2. This CDR3 has 14 residues. Germline V gene sequence: CDR1 SNHLY, CDR2 FYNNEI. V lost 6 bases and J lost 4; bases outside the gene matches: 6. The CDR3 sequence is CASRAGTSLETQYF. In nucleotides, the CDR3 is TGTGCCAGCAGGGCCGGGACTAGCCTAGAGACCCAGTACTTC.

The chain has TRBV18 and TRBJ1-5; TRBD1 matches 7 bases. V shed 3 bases, J shed 6 bases, and the junction held 11 bases outside the gene matches. CDR3 size: 16 residues. In germline, CDR1 is KGHSH, CDR2 LQKENI. The CDR3 spells CASSPGQSSISQPQHF. Here the CDR3 DNA reads TGTGCCAGCTCACCGGGACAGTCCTCGATTTCTCAGCCCCAGCATTTT.

The chain uses TRBV7-9 and TRBJ2-2; possibly TRBD2 for D (6 bases). This CDR3 spans 14 amino acids. With 6 bases removed from V and 2 bases from J, the gap between germline ends came to 10 bases. The germline V gene has CDR1 SEHNR and CDR2 FQNEAQ (reference sequence). CDR3 DNA: TGTGCCAGCAGGACCGGGACTAACACCGGGGAGCTGTTTTTT. It translates to CASRTGTNTGELFF.

This chain joins TRBV7-6 and TRBJ2-1; 8 bases line up with TRBD2. The V gene's germline CDR1 is SGHVS and CDR2 FNYEAQ. The CDR3 totals 19 residues. V shed 0 bases and J 8 bases; nucleotides not matched to a gene: 18. DNA for the CDR3: TGTGCCAGCAGCTTAGCTCCTGTCCTAACTAGCGGCTTCTTCTATGAGCAGTTCTTC. Amino acids: CASSLAPVLTSGFFYEQFF.

This clone has just one count. The J gene is TRBJ2-7, the V gene TRBV27; TRBD2 aligns across 14 bases. Trimming at V came to 6 bases and at J to 5 bases, leaving 6 bases not matched to a gene. From germline, CDR1 is MNHEY and CDR2 SMNVEV (reference sequence). The CDR3 is 15 residues long. The CDR3: CASSAGTSGSNEQYF. The CDR3 DNA reads as TGTGCCAGCAGCGCCGGGACTAGCGGGAGTAACGAGCAGTACTTC.

This clone is a singleton in its sample. The J gene is TRBJ2-6, the V gene TRBV9; 8 nucleotides match TRBD1. This CDR3 is 18 amino acids long. CDR1 and CDR2 (germline): SGDLS, YYNGEE. J gave up 1 base and V 4 bases, and 10 bases lay outside the gene matches. The CDR3 DNA reads as TGTGCCAGCAGCTTTGGACAGGGCATGTTATCTGGGGCCAACGTCCTGACTTTC. Protein sequence: CASSFGQGMLSGANVLTF.

The V gene is TRBV27, the J gene TRBJ2-5; 8 positions agree with TRBD2. Near its end, the DNA agrees better with TRBJ2-7, so the J call may be wrong. Germline-derived CDR1 and CDR2 are MNHEY and SMNVEV (reference sequence). The CDR3 is 15 residues long. The CDR3 region has the DNA TGTGCCAGCAGTTCCCTTTGGAGCGGGAGCTACGAGCAGTACTTC. Protein sequence: CASSSLWSGSYEQYF.

The chain couples TRBV9 to TRBJ2-1, with no clear D. The length of the CDR3 is 13 residues. The germline V gene encodes CDR1 SGDLS and CDR2 YYNGEE. The V end lost 3 bases, the J end lost 3 bases, and 7 bases lay between the germline ends. The DNA for the CDR3 is TGTGCCAGCAGCGCAAACAGCTACAATGAGCAGTTCTTC. The encoded protein is CASSANSYNEQFF.

The chain employs TRBV4-1 and TRBJ1-4, with 7 bases fitting TRBD1. This CDR3 has 14 amino acids. J lost 4 bases, V lost 4 bases, and 3 bases had no gene match. CDR1 MGHRA and CDR2 YSYEKL come from the germline V gene. The CDR3 nucleotides are TGCGCCAGCAGCCTAGGGGGCCTTAATGAAAAACTGTTTTTT. It specifies CASSLGGLNEKLFF.

The chain employs TRBV5-6 and TRBJ2-7, with unresolved D. Trimming cost V 2 bases and J 2 bases, with 14 bases left between them. This CDR3 is 15 amino acids long. Germline V gene sequence: CDR1 SGHDT, CDR2 YYEEEE. The CDR3 region has the DNA TGTGCCAGCAGCTTTTTATCTTATTTCCCCTACGAGCAGTACTTC. Encoded protein: CASSFLSYFPYEQYF. The entire variable domain, with the rest obtained from reference TRBV5-6 and TRBJ2-7, is as follows: DAGVTQSPTHLIKTRGQQVTLRCSPKSGHDTVSWYQQALGQGPQFIFQYYEEEERQRGNFPDRFSGHQFPNYSSELNVNALLLGDSALYLCASSFLSYFPYEQYFGPGTRLTVT.

This chain joins TRBV19 and TRBJ2-1; 8 bases match TRBD2. The V and J ends lost 5 bases and 6 bases, in that order; junction bases with no gene match: 9. The CDR3 consists of 15 residues. Germline V gives CDR1 LNHDA, CDR2 SQIVND (reference sequence). The CDR3 sequence: CASSPPGLGPNEQFF. The CDR3 DNA reads as TGTGCCAGTAGTCCCCCGGGACTAGGACCCAATGAGCAGTTCTTC.

This chain links TRBV27 with TRBJ2-2; D perhaps matches TRBD2 (6 bases). CDR1 and CDR2 from the germline V gene are MNHEY and SMNVEV (reference sequence). The CDR3 has 14 amino acids. V was trimmed by 3 bases and J by 6 bases, leaving 11 bases between them. The CDR3 bases are TGTGCCAGCAGTTTGCAGGGAGGCGCCGGGGAGCTGTTTTTT. Translated, it gives CASSLQGGAGELFF.

The gene calls are TRBV5-1 and TRBJ2-7; 8 bases fit TRBD1. Germline-derived CDR1 and CDR2 are SGHRS and YFSETQ. CDR3 length: 15 amino acids. Losses at the gene ends were 3 bases for V and 5 bases for J; bases not matched to a gene: 10. CDR3 region: CASSSRTGIADEQYF. CDR3 coding DNA: TGCGCCAGCAGCTCCAGGACAGGGATAGCCGACGAGCAGTACTTC.

This chain joins TRBV5-1 and TRBJ2-7; D gene uncertain. CDR1 is SGHRS, CDR2 YFSETQ, per germline. Trimming removed 5 bases at V and 0 bases at J, with 9 bases between. This CDR3 is 13 amino acids long. CDR3 protein: CASRYASSYEQYF. The CDR3 DNA sequence: TGCGCCAGCAGGTATGCGAGCTCCTACGAGCAGTACTTC.

This clone was observed a few times. The gene calls are TRBV5-1 and TRBJ2-7, with a possible D match to TRBD2 (5 bases). This CDR3 has 12 amino acids. The V gene's germline CDR1 is SGHRS and CDR2 YFSETQ. The V and J ends lost 4 bases and 5 bases respectively, with 10 bases between them. The chain's CDR3 is CASSRRQDEQYF. The CDR3 nucleotides read TGCGCCAGCAGCCGGAGGCAGGACGAGCAGTACTTC.